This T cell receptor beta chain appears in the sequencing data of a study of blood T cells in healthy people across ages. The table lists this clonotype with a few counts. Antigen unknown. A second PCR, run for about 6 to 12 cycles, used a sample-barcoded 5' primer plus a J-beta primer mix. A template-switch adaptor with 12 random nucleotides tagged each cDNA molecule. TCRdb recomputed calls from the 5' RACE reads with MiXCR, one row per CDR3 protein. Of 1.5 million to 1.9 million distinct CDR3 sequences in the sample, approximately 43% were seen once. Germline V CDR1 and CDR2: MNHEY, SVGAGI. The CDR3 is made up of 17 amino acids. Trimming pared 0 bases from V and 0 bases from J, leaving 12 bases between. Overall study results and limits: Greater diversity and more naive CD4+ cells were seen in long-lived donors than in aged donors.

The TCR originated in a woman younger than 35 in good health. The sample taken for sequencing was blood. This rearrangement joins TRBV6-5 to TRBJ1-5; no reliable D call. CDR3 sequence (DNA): TGTGCCAGCAGTTACTCGTCCCCAGTTTATAGCAATCAGCCCCAGCATTTT. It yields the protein CASSYSSPVYSNQPQHF.